Here is one T cell receptor (beta chain) with its context. This sample is part of a study of blood T cell repertoires in COVID-19. Measured with immunoSEQ multiplex PCR; TCRdb has only the in-frame clones, and not every one. The sample holds under 200,000 clones, approximately 80% seen once. The receptor was isolated from an elderly woman with COVID-19, enrolled during active disease. What was sequenced was peripheral blood.

CDR3 sequence (DNA): TGTGCCAGCATCTTTGGAAACACCATATATTTT. Protein product: CASIFGNTIYF. The chain carries TRBV25-1 and TRBJ1-3; no firm D call. CDR1 is MGHDK and CDR2 is SYGVNS in the germline V gene. V lost 7 bases to trimming and J lost 3 bases, with 4 bases between them. This CDR3 comprises 11 residues.